The 3 T cell receptor beta chains in this list originate from one sample, sequenced in a study of brain T cells in children with intractable seizures. Sequenced by immunoSEQ multiplex PCR; TCRdb stores in-frame clones only, minus some. This table holds about 76,000 clones, around 93% found once. The sample in question was peripheral blood, obtained at surgery. The receptors stem from a boy in the first two years of life with tuberous sclerosis and intractable seizures.

The chain has TRBV14 and TRBJ2-7; TRBD1 might be the D (6 bases). Germline CDR1 SGHDN, CDR2 FVKESK. V was clipped by 1 base and J by 6 bases, with 10 bases between them. This CDR3 has 13 amino acids. CDR3 sequence reads: CASSQGTVGEQYF. CDR3 sequence (DNA): TGTGCCAGCAGCCAAGGGACAGTTGGCGAGCAGTACTTC.

This clone has a handful of counts. The chain recombines TRBV4-2 with TRBJ2-5, with 10 bases lining up with TRBD2. Germline-derived CDR1 and CDR2 are LGHNA and YNFKEQ. The V gene end was trimmed by 5 bases and the J gene end by 4 bases; junction bases not matched to a gene: 4. This CDR3 is 14 amino acids long. The CDR3 sequence is CASSTRLAGETQYF. The CDR3 nucleotides read TGTGCCAGCAGCACACGACTAGCGGGAGAGACCCAGTACTTC.

This clone was detected only once. The chain is built from TRBV20-1 and TRBJ1-1; D remains unclear. Trimming took 1 base from V and 3 from J, leaving 3 bases between them. Germline CDR1 reads DFQATT; CDR2 reads SNEGSKA (reference sequence). The CDR3 totals 11 residues. CDR3 region: CSARGDTEAFF. The CDR3 region has the DNA TGCAGTGCTAGAGGCGACACTGAAGCTTTCTTT.